Sequencing of this T cell receptor (beta chain) was carried out in a study of cytomegalovirus exposure and HLA in healthy donors. Study-level points and caveats: Reportedly, a later analysis found an Asian-associated ancestry cluster had fewer N-insertions than the roughly 670-donor mean. Later, an analysis found that common viral pathogens appeared to be linked with several of the most significant clusters.

This clone came up a few times. Its antigen remains unknown. PCR amplification relied on 60 Vbeta primers (plus 13 Jbeta primers). Original processing notes: Later work found roughly 80 million unique TCR beta chains, with some 11 million shared. The method was immunoSEQ multiplex PCR; TCRdb's version includes in-frame clones alone and lacks a portion of them. The V and J calls and clone size come from that table; D and trimming were worked out from the DNA. The profile shows 150,000 to 200,000 clones, about four fifths of them singletons. This receptor was taken from a woman aged 25 to 45 in good health and CMV-seropositive. Sequencing input: PBMCs.

The CDR3 region is CASSREFNQPQHF. CDR3 in DNA: TGTGCCAGCAGTCGGGAGTTCAATCAGCCCCAGCATTTT. The chain links TRBV6-5 to TRBJ1-5; the D is unclear. The CDR3 totals 13 residues. V dropped 5 bases and J dropped 3 bases, with 8 bases sitting between them. CDR1 is MNHEY, CDR2 SVGAGI, per germline.